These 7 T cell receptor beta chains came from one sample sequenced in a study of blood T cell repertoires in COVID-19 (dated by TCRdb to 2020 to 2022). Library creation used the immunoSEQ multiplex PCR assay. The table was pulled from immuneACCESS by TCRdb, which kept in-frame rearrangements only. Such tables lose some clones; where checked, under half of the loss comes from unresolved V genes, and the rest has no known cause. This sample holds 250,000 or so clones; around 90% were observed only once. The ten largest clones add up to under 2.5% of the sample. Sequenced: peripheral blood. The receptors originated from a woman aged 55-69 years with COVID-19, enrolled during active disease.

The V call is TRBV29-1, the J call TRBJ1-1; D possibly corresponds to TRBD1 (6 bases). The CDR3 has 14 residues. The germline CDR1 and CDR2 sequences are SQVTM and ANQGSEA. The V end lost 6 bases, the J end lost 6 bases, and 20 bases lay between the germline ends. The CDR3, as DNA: TGCAGCGTCTTGGCCAGCAGGGGTTCAGCTGAAGCTTTCTTT. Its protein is CSVLASRGSAEAFF. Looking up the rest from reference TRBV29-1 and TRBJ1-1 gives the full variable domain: SAVISQKPSRDICQRGTSLTIQCQVDSQVTMMFWYRQQPGQSLTLIATANQGSEATYESGFVIDKFPISRPNLTFSTLTVSNMSPEDSSIYLCSVLASRGSAEAFFGQGTRLTVV.

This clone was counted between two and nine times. The CDR3 DNA sequence: TGCAGCGTTGAGAAGGGGGTCAATGAGCAGTTCTTC. Translating it yields CSVEKGVNEQFF. The chain recombines TRBV29-1 with TRBJ2-1, with D possibly TRBD1 on 6 matching bases. The CDR3 consists of 12 residues. The germline gives CDR1 SQVTM, CDR2 ANQGSEA. V gave up 3 bases and J gave up 6 bases, with 9 bases separating them.

CDR3 DNA sequence: TGCGCCAGCAGCCCGGGACAGGCACGCCGAAACACCATATATTTT. It translates to CASSPGQARRNTIYF. This rearrangement joins TRBV5-1 to TRBJ1-3; 8 bases are a match to TRBD1. Germline assignment: CDR1 SGHRS and CDR2 YFSETQ. This CDR3 is 15 amino acids long. Unmatched junction bases numbered 8, after V lost 4 bases and J lost 5 bases. Full variable domain (remainder filled in from reference TRBV5-1 and TRBJ1-3): KAGVTQTPRYLIKTRGQQVTLSCSPISGHRSVSWYQQTPGQGLQFLFEYFSETQRNKGNFPGRFSGRQFSNSRSEMNVSTLELGDSALYLCASSPGQARRNTIYFGEGSWLTVV.

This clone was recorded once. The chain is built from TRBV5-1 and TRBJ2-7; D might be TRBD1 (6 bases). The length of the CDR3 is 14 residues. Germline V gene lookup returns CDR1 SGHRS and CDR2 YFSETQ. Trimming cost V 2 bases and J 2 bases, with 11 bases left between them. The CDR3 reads CASSFLDSAYEQYF. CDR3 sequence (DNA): TGCGCCAGCAGCTTTTTGGACAGCGCCTACGAGCAGTACTTC.

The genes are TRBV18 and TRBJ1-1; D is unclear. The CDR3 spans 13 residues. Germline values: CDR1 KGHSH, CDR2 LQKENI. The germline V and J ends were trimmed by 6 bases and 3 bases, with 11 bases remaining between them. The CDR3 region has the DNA TGTGCCAGCTCTCGATCGCGGGACACTGAAGCTTTCTTT. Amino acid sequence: CASSRSRDTEAFF. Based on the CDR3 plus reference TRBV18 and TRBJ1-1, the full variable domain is NAGVMQNPRHLVRRRGQEARLRCSPMKGHSHVYWYRQLPEEGLKFMVYLQKENIIDESGMPKERFSAEFPKEGPSILRIQQVVRGDSAAYFCASSRSRDTEAFFGQGTRLTVV.

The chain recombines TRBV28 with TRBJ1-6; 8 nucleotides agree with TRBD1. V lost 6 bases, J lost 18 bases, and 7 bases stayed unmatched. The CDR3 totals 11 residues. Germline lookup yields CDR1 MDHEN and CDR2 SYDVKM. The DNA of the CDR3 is TGTGCCAGCAGAGCGACAGGGGCTCCCCACTTT. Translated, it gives CASRATGAPHF.

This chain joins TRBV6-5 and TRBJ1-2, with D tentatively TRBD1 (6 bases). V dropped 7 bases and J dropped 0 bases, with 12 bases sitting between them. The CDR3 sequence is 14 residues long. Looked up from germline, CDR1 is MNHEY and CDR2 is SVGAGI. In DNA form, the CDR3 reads TGTGCCAGCAAAGACCCAGGGGCTAACTATGGCTACACCTTC. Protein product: CASKDPGANYGYTF.